The rows below give T cell receptor beta chains drawn from one sample of a study of shared clonotypes between healthy human individuals. The assay was immunoSEQ multiplex PCR, and TCRdb's table has in-frame clones only and misses some. This sample has 850,000 to 1,200,000 clones, with approximately 76% found just once. The sequenced material came from memory CD4+ T cells sorted from blood. The receptors were sampled from a man aged 18 to 30 in good health. The CDR3 runs from the conserved cysteine through the conserved F or W. Fields, in order: D gene, clone size, J gene, V gene, CDR3 DNA, CDR3 protein. The D gene is left open where the match is weak. Part of the rows lack a size; the others show once, few, many or a class for expanded clones.

d_call: .
clone_size: few
j_call: TRBJ1-1
v_call: TRBV30
cdr3_nt: TGTGCCTGGCAAAGGACACGTGAAGCTTTCTTT
cdr3_aa: CAWQRTREAFF

d_call: TRBD1
clone_size: once
j_call: TRBJ2-7
v_call: TRBV4-3
cdr3_nt: TGCGCCAGCAGCCCAGAACACAGGGGGGAAGAGGAGCAGTACTTC
cdr3_aa: CASSPEHRGEEEQYF

d_call: .
clone_size: .
j_call: TRBJ1-1
v_call: TRBV5-6
cdr3_nt: TGTGCCAGCAGCCGAGAGGGGACAGAAGCTTTCTTT
cdr3_aa: CASSREGTEAFF

d_call: .
clone_size: .
j_call: TRBJ1-5
v_call: TRBV5-4
cdr3_nt: TGTGCCAGCAGCTTGGAAGGAGGCGGCTATGGCAATCAGCCCCAGCATTTT
cdr3_aa: CASSLEGGGYGNQPQHF

d_call: TRBD1
clone_size: .
j_call: TRBJ2-3
v_call: TRBV14
cdr3_nt: TGTGCCAGCACCCAACAGGGGGGTGGAACAGATACGCAGTATTTT
cdr3_aa: CASTQQGGGTDTQYF

d_call: .
clone_size: .
j_call: TRBJ1-2
v_call: TRBV6-4
cdr3_nt: TGTGCCAGCAGTGACTCAGCATACGGGGGGAACTATGGCTACACCTTC
cdr3_aa: CASSDSAYGGNYGYTF

d_call: .
clone_size: .
j_call: TRBJ2-5
v_call: TRBV30
cdr3_nt: TGTGCCTGGAGTGTCCGGGACTGGTACCAAGAGACCCAGTACTTC
cdr3_aa: CAWSVRDWYQETQYF

d_call: TRBD1
clone_size: .
j_call: TRBJ2-2
v_call: TRBV11-3
cdr3_nt: TGTGCCAGCAGCTTAACGGGACAGGGGGCATCCGGGGAGCTGTTTTTT
cdr3_aa: CASSLTGQGASGELFF

d_call: .
clone_size: .
j_call: TRBJ2-7
v_call: TRBV13
cdr3_nt: TGTGCCAGCAGCTCCCAAAGGGTGGGAGACTACGAGCAGTACTTC
cdr3_aa: CASSSQRVGDYEQYF

d_call: TRBD1
clone_size: .
j_call: TRBJ2-1
v_call: TRBV5-4
cdr3_nt: TGTGCCAGCAGCTGGGCGGACAGGAGCAATGAGCAGTTCTTC
cdr3_aa: CASSWADRSNEQFF

d_call: TRBD1
clone_size: few
j_call: TRBJ1-2
v_call: TRBV5-1
cdr3_nt: TGCGCCAGCAGCGCTGCTCCGGGACAGGGAAGCTATGGCTACACCTTC
cdr3_aa: CASSAAPGQGSYGYTF

d_call: .
clone_size: .
j_call: TRBJ2-2
v_call: TRBV27
cdr3_nt: TGTGCCAGCAGTTTATATCCGGGATCTACCGGGGAGCTGTTTTTT
cdr3_aa: CASSLYPGSTGELFF

d_call: .
clone_size: .
j_call: TRBJ1-5
v_call: TRBV30
cdr3_nt: TGTGCCTGCGGGACCAACAATCAGCCCCAGCATTTT
cdr3_aa: CACGTNNQPQHF

d_call: TRBD1
clone_size: .
j_call: TRBJ2-1
v_call: TRBV11-3
cdr3_nt: TGTGCCAGCAGCTTACGACAGGGTGGCAATGAGCAGTTCTTC
cdr3_aa: CASSLRQGGNEQFF

d_call: TRBD1
clone_size: .
j_call: TRBJ1-2
v_call: TRBV18
cdr3_nt: TGTGCCAGCTCACCACCCGGGACAGCTGCTAACTATGGCTACACCTTC
cdr3_aa: CASSPPGTAANYGYTF

d_call: .
clone_size: many
j_call: TRBJ1-2
v_call: TRBV10-1
cdr3_nt: TGCGCCAGCAGTGAGTCGGGATCGTATGGCTACACCTTC
cdr3_aa: CASSESGSYGYTF

d_call: .
clone_size: .
j_call: TRBJ1-3
v_call: TRBV13
cdr3_nt: TGTGCCAGCAGCTCTCGGAATACTGGAAACACCATATATTTT
cdr3_aa: CASSSRNTGNTIYF

d_call: .
clone_size: .
j_call: TRBJ2-2
v_call: TRBV5-1
cdr3_nt: TGCGCCAGCAGAGAGGGGGCGAACACCGGGGAGCTGTTTTTT
cdr3_aa: CASREGANTGELFF

d_call: .
clone_size: .
j_call: TRBJ1-1
v_call: TRBV5-6
cdr3_nt: TGTGCCAGCAGCCTGACCGTGTCCCTCGGTGGAACTGAAGCTTTCTTT
cdr3_aa: CASSLTVSLGGTEAFF

d_call: .
clone_size: .
j_call: TRBJ2-3
v_call: TRBV25-1
cdr3_nt: TGTGCCAGCAGTGAAGTATCAGGGAAGCTCGCAGATACGCAGTATTTT
cdr3_aa: CASSEVSGKLADTQYF

d_call: .
clone_size: .
j_call: TRBJ1-1
v_call: TRBV6-6
cdr3_nt: TGTGCCAGCAGTTACAGCGTTAACACTGAAGCTTTCTTT
cdr3_aa: CASSYSVNTEAFF

d_call: .
clone_size: .
j_call: TRBJ2-7
v_call: TRBV11-3
cdr3_nt: TGTGCCAGCAGCTTAGGGGGCGAGCGCGAGCAGTACTTC
cdr3_aa: CASSLGGEREQYF